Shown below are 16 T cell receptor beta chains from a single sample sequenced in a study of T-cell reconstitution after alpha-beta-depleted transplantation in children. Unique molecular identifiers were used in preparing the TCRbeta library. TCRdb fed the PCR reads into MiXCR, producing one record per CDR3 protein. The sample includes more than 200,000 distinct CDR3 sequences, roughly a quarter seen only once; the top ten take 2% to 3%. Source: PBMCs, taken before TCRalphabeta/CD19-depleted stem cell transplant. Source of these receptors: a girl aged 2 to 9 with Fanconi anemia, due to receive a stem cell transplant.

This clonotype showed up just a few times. This chain's CDR3 is CSARPLDRDYGYTF. The CDR3 DNA follows: TGCAGTGCTAGGCCCTTGGACAGAGACTATGGCTACACCTTC. This chain links TRBV20-1 with TRBJ1-2; D perhaps matches TRBD1 (6 bases). Trimming pared 3 bases from V and 3 bases from J, leaving 14 bases between. The CDR3 extends over 14 amino acids. Germline V gene data show CDR1 as DFQATT and CDR2 as SNEGSKA (reference sequence).

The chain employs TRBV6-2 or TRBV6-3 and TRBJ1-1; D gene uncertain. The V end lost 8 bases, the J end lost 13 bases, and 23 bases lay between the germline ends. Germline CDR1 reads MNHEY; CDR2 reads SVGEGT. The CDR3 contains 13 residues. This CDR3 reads CASGPTGVGGGFF. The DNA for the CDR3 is TGTGCCAGCGGCCCCACGGGTGTGGGCGGCGGTTTCTTT.

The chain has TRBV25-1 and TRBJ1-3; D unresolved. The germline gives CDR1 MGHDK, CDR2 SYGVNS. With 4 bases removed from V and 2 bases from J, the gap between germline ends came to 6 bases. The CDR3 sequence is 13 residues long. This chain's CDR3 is CASSGGTGNTIYF. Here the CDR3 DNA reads TGTGCCAGCAGTGGAGGGACTGGAAACACCATATATTTT.

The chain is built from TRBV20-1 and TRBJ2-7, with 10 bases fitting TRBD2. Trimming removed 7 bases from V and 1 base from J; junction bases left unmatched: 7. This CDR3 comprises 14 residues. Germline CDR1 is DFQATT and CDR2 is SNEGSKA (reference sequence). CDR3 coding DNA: TGCAGTGGGGCTAGCGGGGGCCTTTCCTACGAGCAGTACTTC. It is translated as CSGASGGLSYEQYF.

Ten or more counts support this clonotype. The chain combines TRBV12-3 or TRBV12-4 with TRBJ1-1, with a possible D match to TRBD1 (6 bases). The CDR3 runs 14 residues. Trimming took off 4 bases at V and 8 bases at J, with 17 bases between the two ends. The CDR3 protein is CASSSPEGGTEAFF. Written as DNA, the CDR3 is TGTGCCAGCAGTTCGCCCGAAGGCGGGACAGAAGCTTTCTTT.

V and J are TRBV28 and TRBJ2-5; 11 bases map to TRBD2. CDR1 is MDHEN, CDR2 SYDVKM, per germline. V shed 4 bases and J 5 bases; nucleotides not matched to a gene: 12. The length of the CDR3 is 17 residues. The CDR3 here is CASSSPVTSGSHETQYF. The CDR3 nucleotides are TGTGCCAGCAGTTCTCCCGTTACTAGCGGGAGTCACGAGACCCAGTACTTC. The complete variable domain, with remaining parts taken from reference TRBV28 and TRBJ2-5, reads DVKVTQSSRYLVKRTGEKVFLECVQDMDHENMFWYRQDPGLGLRLIYFSYDVKMKEKGDIPEGYSVSREKKERFSLILESASTNQTSMYLCASSSPVTSGSHETQYFGPGTRLLVL.

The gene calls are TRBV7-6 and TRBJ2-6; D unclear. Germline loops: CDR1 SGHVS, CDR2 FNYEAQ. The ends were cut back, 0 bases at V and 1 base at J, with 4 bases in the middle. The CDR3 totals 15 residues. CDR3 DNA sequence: TGTGCCAGCAGCTTAGCGCGGTCTGGGGCCAACGTCCTGACTTTC. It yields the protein CASSLARSGANVLTF.

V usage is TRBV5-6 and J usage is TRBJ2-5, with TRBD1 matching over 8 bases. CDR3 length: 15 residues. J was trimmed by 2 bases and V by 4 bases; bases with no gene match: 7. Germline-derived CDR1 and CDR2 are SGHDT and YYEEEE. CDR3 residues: CASSPRTGRQETQYF. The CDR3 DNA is TGTGCCAGCAGCCCTAGGACAGGGAGGCAAGAGACCCAGTACTTC.

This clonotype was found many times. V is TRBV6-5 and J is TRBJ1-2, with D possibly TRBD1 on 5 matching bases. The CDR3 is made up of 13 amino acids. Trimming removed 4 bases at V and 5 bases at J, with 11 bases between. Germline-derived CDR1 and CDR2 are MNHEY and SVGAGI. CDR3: CASSWSGRYGYTF. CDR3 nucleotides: TGTGCCAGCAGTTGGTCAGGGAGATATGGCTACACCTTC.

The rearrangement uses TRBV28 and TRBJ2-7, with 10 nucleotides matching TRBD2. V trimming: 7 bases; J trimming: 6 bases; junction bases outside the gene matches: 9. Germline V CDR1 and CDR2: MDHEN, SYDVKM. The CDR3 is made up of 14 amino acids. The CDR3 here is CASTGLAGVSEQYF. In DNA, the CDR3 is TGTGCCAGCACTGGTCTAGCGGGAGTATCCGAGCAGTACTTC.

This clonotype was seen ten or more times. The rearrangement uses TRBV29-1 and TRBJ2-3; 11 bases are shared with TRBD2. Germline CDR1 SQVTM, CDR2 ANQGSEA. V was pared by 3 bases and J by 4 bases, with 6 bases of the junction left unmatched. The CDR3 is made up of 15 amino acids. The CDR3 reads CSVENSGRAPDTQYF. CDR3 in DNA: TGCAGCGTTGAGAATAGCGGGAGGGCCCCAGATACGCAGTATTTT.

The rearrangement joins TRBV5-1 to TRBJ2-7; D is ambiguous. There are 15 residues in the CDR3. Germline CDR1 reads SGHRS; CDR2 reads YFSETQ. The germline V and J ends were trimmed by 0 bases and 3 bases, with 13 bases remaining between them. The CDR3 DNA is TGCGCCAGCAGCTTGGATGGGCTAACCTACTACGAGCAGTACTTC. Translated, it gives CASSLDGLTYYEQYF.

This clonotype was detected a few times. CDR3 region: CSVETGAGGYNEQFF. DNA for the CDR3: TGCAGCGTTGAAACCGGGGCAGGGGGCTACAATGAGCAGTTCTTC. This rearrangement joins TRBV29-1 to TRBJ2-1, with 7 bases that match TRBD1. The germline gives CDR1 SQVTM, CDR2 ANQGSEA. Trimming cost V 2 bases and J 3 bases; bases outside gene matches: 7. This CDR3 contains 15 residues.

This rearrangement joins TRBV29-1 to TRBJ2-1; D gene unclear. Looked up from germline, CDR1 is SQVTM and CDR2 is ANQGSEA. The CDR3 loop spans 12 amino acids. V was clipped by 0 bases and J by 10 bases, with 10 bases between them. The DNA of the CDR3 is TGCAGCGTTGAAGAGGCGCGGTTGGAGCAGTTCTTC. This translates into CSVEEARLEQFF.

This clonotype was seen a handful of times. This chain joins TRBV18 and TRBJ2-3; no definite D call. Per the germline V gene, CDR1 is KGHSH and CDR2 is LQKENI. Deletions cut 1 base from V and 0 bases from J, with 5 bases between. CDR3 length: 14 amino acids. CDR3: CASSPLPSTDTQYF. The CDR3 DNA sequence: TGTGCCAGCTCACCACTGCCTAGCACAGATACGCAGTATTTT.

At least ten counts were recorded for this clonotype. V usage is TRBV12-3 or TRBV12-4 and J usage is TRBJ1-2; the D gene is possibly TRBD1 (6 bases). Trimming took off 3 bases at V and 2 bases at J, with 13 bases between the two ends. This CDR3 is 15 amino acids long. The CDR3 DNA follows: TGTGCCAGCAGTTTTCGACAGGAGTACAACTATGGCTACACCTTC. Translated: CASSFRQEYNYGYTF.